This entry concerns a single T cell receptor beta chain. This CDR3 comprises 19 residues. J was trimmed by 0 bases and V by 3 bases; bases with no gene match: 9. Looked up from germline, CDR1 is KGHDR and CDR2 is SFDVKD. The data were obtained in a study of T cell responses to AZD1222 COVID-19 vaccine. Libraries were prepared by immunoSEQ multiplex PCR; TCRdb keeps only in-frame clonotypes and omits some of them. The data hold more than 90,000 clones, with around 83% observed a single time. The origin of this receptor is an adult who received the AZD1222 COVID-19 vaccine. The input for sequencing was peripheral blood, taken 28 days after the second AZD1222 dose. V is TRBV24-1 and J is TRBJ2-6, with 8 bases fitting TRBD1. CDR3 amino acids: CATSDPRQGALSGANVLTF. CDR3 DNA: TGTGCCACCAGTGATCCCAGGCAGGGGGCCCTCTCTGGGGCCAACGTCCTGACTTTC.